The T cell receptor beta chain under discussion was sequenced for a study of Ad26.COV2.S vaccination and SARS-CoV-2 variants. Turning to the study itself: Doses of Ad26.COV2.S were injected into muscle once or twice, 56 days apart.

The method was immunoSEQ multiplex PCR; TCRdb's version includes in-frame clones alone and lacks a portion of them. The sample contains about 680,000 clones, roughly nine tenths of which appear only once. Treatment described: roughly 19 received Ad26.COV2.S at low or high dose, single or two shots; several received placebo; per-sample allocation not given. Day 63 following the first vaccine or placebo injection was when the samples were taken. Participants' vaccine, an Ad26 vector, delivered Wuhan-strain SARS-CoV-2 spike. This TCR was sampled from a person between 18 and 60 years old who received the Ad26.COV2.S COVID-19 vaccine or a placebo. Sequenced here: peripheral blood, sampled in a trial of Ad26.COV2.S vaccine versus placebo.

Written as DNA, the CDR3 is TGTGCCAGCAGCTTAGATCCTGCCGGGGAGCTGTTTTTT. Protein product: CASSLDPAGELFF. The chain carries TRBV11-3 and TRBJ2-2; D unresolved. V gave up 0 bases and J gave up 6 bases, with 5 bases separating them. This CDR3 comprises 13 residues. CDR1 and CDR2 (germline): SGHNT, YENEEA.